The following is a T cell receptor beta chain sequence with its context. In the study's own analysis: How many nucleated cells were present was estimated from reference gene primer amplification. This table comes from immunoSEQ multiplex PCR, and its TCRdb copy is limited to in-frame clones, with some not included. That table supplies the V and J calls and clone size; D and trimming were determined from the DNA. In the table there are 87,000 or so clones, around nine tenths of which are singletons. This sample is drawn from a study of blood T cell repertoires in COVID-19. Study at large: In each case, the material was cDNA or gDNA derived from T cells, B-cell-depleted T cells, or PBMCs.

Trimming shortened V by 5 bases and J by 4 bases, and 18 bases separated the two germline ends. CDR1 and CDR2 (germline): PRHDT, FYEKMQ (reference sequence). The CDR3 consists of 16 residues. The gene calls are TRBV13 and TRBJ2-4; TRBD1 is a possible D gene (6 bases). This TCR derives from a man aged 40-50 years with acute or convalescent COVID-19. Source material: peripheral blood. The CDR3 protein is CASSRTEGQSKNIQYF. The CDR3 bases are TGTGCCAGCAGCCGAACCGAAGGACAGAGTAAAAACATTCAGTACTTC.